Below, one TCR beta chain is given with its context. Its cognate antigen is unknown. This entry comes from a study of cytomegalovirus exposure and HLA in healthy donors. Study findings and constraints: In a later analysis, V- and J-gene trimming of beta chains associated with a DCLRE1C missense variant, replicated independently. Certain sequence variants were highly shared and formed a cluster, and this cluster was likely a sequencing artifact.

The PCR was carried out with 60 Vbeta primers and 13 Jbeta primers. In the authors' methods: A later analysis tallied 87 million or so unique TCR beta chains, about 11 million of them shared. Clones were sequenced by immunoSEQ multiplex PCR, and TCRdb holds only the in-frame ones, with some missing. V, J and clone size are taken as reported in that table, and D and trimming were inferred from the DNA itself. In the table there are under 200,000 clones, 70% to 90% of which are singletons. The sample taken for sequencing was PBMCs. The sequence came from a woman aged 18-30 years in good health and CMV-seropositive.

The CDR3 DNA follows: TGTGCCAGCAGCCAAGGACAGACCCCTTCCAACTATGGCTACACCTTC. Translating it yields CASSQGQTPSNYGYTF. This chain joins TRBV4-2 and TRBJ1-2; possible D gene TRBD1, 5 bases. The CDR3 length is 16 residues. Trimming removed 1 base at V and 2 bases at J, with 14 bases between. The germline V gene has CDR1 LGHNA and CDR2 YNFKEQ.